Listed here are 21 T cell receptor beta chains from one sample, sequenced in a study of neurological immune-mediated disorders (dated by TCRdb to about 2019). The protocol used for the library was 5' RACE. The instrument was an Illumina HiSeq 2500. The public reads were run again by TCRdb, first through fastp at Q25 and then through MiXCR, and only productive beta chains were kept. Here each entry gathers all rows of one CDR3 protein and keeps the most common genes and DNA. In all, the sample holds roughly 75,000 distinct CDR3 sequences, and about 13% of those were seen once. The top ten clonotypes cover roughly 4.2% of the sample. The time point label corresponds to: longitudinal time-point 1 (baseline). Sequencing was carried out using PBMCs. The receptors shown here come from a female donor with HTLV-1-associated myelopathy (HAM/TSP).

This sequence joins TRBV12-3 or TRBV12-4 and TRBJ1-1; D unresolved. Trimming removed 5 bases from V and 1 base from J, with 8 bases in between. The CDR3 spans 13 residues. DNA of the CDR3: TGTGCCAGCAGTCCCCGAAGGAACACTGAAGCTTTCTTT. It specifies CASSPRRNTEAFF.

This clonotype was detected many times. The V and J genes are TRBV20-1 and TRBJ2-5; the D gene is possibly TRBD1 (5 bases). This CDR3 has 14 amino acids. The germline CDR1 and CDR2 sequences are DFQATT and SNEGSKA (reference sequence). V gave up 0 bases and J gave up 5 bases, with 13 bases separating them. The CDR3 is CSAREGPPGETQYF. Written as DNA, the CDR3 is TGCAGTGCTAGAGAGGGGCCTCCAGGGGAGACCCAGTACTTC.

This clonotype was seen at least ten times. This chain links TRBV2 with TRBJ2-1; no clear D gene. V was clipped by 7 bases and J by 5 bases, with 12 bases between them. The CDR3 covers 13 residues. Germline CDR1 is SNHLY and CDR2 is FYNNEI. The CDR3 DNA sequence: TGTGCCAGCAAGTTCGAGAGGAACAATGAGCAGTTCTTC. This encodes CASKFERNNEQFF.

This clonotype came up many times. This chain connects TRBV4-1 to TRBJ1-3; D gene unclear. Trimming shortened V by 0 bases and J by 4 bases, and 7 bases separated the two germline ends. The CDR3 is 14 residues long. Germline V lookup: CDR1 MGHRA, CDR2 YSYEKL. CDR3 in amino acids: CASSQDRLGNTIYF. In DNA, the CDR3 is TGCGCCAGCAGCCAAGACAGGCTCGGAAACACCATATATTTT.

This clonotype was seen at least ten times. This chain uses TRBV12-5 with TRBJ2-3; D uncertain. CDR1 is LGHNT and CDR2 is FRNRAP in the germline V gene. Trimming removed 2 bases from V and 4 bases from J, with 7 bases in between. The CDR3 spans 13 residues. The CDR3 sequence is CASGLMTPDTQYF. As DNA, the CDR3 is TGTGCTAGTGGTTTGATGACTCCAGATACGCAGTATTTT.

This CDR3 reads CASSPPPTPAGTGELFF. CDR3 bases: TGTGCCAGCAGTCCCCCGCCGACACCCGCGGGCACCGGGGAGCTGTTTTTT. The V call is TRBV12-3 or TRBV12-4, the J call TRBJ2-2; possibly TRBD2 for D (5 bases). There are 17 residues in the CDR3. V lost 5 bases and J 4 bases, leaving 20 bases between the germline ends.

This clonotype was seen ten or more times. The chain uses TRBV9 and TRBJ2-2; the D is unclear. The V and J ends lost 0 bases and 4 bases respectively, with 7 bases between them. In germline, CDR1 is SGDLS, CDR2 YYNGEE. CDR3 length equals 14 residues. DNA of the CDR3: TGTGCCAGCAGCGTAGGGGGAATCACCGGGGAGCTGTTTTTT. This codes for CASSVGGITGELFF.

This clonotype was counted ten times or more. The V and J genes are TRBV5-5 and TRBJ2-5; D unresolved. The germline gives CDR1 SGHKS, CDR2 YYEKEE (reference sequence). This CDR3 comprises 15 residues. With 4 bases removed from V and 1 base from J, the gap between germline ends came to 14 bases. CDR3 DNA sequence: TGTGCCAGCAGCAGTCAGACCAGCTCCCAAGAGACCCAGTACTTC. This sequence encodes CASSSQTSSQETQYF.

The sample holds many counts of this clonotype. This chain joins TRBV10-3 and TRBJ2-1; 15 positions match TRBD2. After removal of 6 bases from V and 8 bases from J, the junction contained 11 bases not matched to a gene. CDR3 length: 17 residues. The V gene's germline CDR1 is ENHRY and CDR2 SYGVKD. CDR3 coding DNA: TGTGCCATCAGGGGGACTAGCGGGGGGTTTGGATTAGATGAGCAGTTCTTC. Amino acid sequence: CAIRGTSGGFGLDEQFF.

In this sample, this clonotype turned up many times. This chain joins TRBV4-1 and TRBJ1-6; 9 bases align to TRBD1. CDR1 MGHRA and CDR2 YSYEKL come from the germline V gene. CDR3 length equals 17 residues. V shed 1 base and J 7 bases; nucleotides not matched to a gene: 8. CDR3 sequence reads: CASSQAGQGLQNSPLHF. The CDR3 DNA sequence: TGCGCCAGCAGCCAAGCGGGACAGGGACTACAAAATTCACCCCTCCACTTT.

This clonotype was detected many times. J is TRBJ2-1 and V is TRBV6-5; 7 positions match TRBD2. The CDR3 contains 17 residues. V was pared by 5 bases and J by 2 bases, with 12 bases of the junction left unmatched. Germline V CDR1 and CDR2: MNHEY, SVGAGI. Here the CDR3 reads CASSLRTGGGAYNEQFF. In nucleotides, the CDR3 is TGTGCCAGCAGTCTCCGAACTGGCGGGGGTGCCTACAATGAGCAGTTCTTC.

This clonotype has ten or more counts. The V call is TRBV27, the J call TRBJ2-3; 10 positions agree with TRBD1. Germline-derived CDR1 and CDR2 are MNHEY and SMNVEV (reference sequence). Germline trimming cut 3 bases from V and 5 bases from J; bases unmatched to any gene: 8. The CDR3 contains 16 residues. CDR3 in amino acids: CASSFPTGGEIDTQYF. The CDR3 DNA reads TGTGCCAGCAGTTTCCCGACAGGGGGCGAGATAGATACGCAGTATTTT.

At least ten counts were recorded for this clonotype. CDR3 in amino acids: CSCGRGGGYEQYF. The CDR3 DNA sequence: TGCAGTTGCGGCCGCGGGGGGGGCTACGAGCAGTACTTC. The V gene is TRBV20-1, the J gene TRBJ2-7; 9 nucleotides align to TRBD2. This CDR3 contains 13 residues. Germline V gene data show CDR1 as DFQATT and CDR2 as SNEGSKA (reference sequence). V was pared by 8 bases and J by 3 bases, with 8 bases of the junction left unmatched.

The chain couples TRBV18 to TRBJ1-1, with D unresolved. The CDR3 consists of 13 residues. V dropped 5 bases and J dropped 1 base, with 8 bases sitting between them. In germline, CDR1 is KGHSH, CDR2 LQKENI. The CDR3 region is CASSTDGNTEAFF. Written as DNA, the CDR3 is TGTGCCAGCTCAACGGACGGGAACACTGAAGCTTTCTTT.

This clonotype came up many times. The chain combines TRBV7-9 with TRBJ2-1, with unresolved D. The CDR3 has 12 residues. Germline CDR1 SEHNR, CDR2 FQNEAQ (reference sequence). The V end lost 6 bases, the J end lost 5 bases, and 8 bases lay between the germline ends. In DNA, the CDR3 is TGTGCCAGCAGATGGAACAACAATGAGCAGTTCTTC. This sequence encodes CASRWNNNEQFF.

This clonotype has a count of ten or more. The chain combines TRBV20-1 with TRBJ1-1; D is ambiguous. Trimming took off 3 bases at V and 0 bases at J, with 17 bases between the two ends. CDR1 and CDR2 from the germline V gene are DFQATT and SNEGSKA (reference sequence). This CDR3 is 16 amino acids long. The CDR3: CSASDTWTEMNTEAFF. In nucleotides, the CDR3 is TGCAGTGCTAGCGATACCTGGACCGAGATGAACACTGAAGCTTTCTTT.

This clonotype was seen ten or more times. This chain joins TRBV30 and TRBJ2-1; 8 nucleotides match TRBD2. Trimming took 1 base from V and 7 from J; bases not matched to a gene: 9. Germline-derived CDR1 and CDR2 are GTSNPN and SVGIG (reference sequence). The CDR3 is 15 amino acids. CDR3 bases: TGTGCCTGGAGTGAAAGCGGGGGCCCAGGAAATGAGCAGTTCTTC. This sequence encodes CAWSESGGPGNEQFF.

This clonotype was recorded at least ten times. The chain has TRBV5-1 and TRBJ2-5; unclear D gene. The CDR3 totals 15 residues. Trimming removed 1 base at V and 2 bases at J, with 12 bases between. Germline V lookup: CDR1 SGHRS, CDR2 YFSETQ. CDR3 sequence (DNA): TGCGCCAGCAGCTTGAGGGCGGCAGAGCAAGAGACCCAGTACTTC. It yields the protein CASSLRAAEQETQYF. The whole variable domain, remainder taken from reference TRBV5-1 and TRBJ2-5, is KAGVTQTPRYLIKTRGQQVTLSCSPISGHRSVSWYQQTPGQGLQFLFEYFSETQRNKGNFPGRFSGRQFSNSRSEMNVSTLELGDSALYLCASSLRAAEQETQYFGPGTRLLVL.

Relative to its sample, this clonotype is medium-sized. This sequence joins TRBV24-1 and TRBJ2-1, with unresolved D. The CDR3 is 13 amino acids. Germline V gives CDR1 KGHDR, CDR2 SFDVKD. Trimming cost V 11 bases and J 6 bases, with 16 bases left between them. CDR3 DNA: TGTGCCATCTCCCGGGCCGATTCCAATGAGCAGTTCTTC. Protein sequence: CAISRADSNEQFF.

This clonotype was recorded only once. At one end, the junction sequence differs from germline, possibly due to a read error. CDR3 bases: TGTGCCAGCATAGACGTCACATATACGCAGTCTTTT. Protein product: CASIDVTYTQSF. The chain carries TRBV27 and TRBJ2-3, with D uncertain. The germline V gene encodes CDR1 MNHEY and CDR2 SMNVEV (reference sequence). The CDR3 has 12 residues.

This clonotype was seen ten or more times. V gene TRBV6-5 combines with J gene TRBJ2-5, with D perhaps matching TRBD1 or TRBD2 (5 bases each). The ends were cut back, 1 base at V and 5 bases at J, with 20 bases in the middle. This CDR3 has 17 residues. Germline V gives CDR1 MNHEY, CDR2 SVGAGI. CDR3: CASSYLTPGPWGETQYF. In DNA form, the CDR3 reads TGTGCCAGCAGTTACTTGACACCGGGACCCTGGGGTGAGACCCAGTACTTC.